This TCR beta chain was recovered during a study of beta chain features in type 1 diabetes. Since all of the isolated RNA was reverse transcribed, expressed TCRB transcripts were what got sequenced. The data were produced by immunoSEQ multiplex PCR, yet TCRdb's version contains in-frame clones alone and is incomplete. The sample has approximately 150,000 clones, about 10% seen once. CD4+ naive, central memory, regulatory and stem cell-like memory subsets were isolated by sorting on CD45RO/CCR7/CD25/CD127/CD95/CD27. Sequencing input: naive CD4+ T cells from blood. The receptor comes from a man between 18 and 29 years old in good health.

The CDR3 DNA reads TGCGCCAGCAGTGAGTCGGGGGGGCGCGAGACCCAGTACTTC. Protein product: CASSESGGRETQYF. The J gene is TRBJ2-5, the V gene TRBV10-1, with D possibly being TRBD2 (7 bases). V shed 0 bases and J shed 5 bases, with 10 bases lying between them. Germline V gene sequence: CDR1 WNHNN, CDR2 SYGVQD (reference sequence). The CDR3 is made up of 14 amino acids.